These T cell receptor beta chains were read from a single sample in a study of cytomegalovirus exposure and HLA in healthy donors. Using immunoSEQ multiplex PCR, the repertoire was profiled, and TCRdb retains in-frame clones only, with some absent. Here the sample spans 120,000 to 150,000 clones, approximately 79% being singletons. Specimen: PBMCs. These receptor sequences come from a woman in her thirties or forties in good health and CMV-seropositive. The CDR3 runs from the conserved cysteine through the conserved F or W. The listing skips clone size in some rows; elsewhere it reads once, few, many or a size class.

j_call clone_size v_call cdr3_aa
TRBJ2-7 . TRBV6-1 CASSESYSPGTGISYEQYF
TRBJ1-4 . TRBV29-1 CSVLPATNEKLFF
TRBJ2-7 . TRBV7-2 CASSLVAVEQYF
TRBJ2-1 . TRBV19 CATQPGTSKGNEQFF
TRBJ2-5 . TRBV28 CASSQTGIQETQYF
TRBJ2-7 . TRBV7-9 CSSSPWTAYEQYF
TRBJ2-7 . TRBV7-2 CASSFPSGGTSYEQYF
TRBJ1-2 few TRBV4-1 CASTPRQTGDYYGYTF
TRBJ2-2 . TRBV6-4 CASSQQGASGELFF
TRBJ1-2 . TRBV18 CASSPTGGLLYGYTF
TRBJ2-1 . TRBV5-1 CASSPEGVRDRKFF
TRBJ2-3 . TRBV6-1 CASSGTGADTQYF
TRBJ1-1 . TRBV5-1 CASSSHLGGNTEAFF
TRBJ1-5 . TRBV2 CASSEVGGQPQHF
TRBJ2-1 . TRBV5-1 CASSSREDNEQFF
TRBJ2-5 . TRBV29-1 CSVQLAGAKDQYF
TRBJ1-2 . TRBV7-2 CASSLTAGDYGYTF
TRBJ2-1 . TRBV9 CASSALTGGGEQFF
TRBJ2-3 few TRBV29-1 CSVLTGGRTDTQYF
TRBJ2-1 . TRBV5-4 CASSLDMTNSPNNEQFF
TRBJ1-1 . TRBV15 CATSRDRAGGVTEAFF
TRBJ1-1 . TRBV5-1 CASSLVTMNTEAFF
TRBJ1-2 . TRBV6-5 CASSSAGTYGYTF
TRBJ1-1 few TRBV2 CAISTGDGAFF
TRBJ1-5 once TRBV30 CAWGTTGLGQPQHF
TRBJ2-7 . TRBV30 CAWSVRAPIAYEQYF
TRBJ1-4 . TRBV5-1 CASSLDRGNEKLFF
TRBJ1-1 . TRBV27 CASSLGQGKAEAFF
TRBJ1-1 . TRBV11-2 CASSPRDRGNTEAFF
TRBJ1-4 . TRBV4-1 CASSQGAGSPTNEKLFF
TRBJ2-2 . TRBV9 CASSVGSLNTGELFF
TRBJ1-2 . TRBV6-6 CASSYEGALDYGYTF
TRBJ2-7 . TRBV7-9 CASSLGLFEQYF
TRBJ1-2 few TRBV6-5 CASSYSRQGHYGYTF
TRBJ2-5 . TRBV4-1 CASSFPEETQYF
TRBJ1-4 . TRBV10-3 CATRDGTANEKLFF
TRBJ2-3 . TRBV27 CASGPSPSGGPRDTQYF
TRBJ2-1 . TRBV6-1 CASSEPSGNEQFF
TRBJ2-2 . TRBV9 CASSISTGELFF
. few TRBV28 CASSTPGLENYEQYF
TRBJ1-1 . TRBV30 CAWSGLGGLNTEAFF
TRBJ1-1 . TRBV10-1 CASSRRDRLNTEAFF
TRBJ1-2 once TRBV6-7 CASSLPTGTDGYTF
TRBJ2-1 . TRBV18 CASSSSSYNEQFF
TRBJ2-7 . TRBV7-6 CASSLDTGMDEQYF